Given below is one T cell receptor beta chain in context. Its antigen is not identified. TCRdb fed the PCR reads into MiXCR, producing one record per CDR3 protein. The data show around 470,000 distinct CDR3 sequences, about a fifth seen once. This sample stems from a study of molecular identifiers for immune sequencing clone quantification. General study findings and limits: Detecting spiked Jurkat TCR RNA from one cell among 1 million or so naive cells was reportedly possible.

Naive CD8 libraries came from around 20,000 to 1,000,000 sorted cells with 10%, 30% or 50% RNA. V lost 8 bases to trimming and J lost 10 bases; unmatched junction nucleotides: 5. The CDR3 is 12 residues long. CDR1 and CDR2 (germline): MGHRA, YSYEKL. The receptor was isolated from a human donor in good health. Some libraries in this study had Jurkat cell RNA spiked in. The rearrangement links TRBV4-1 to TRBJ2-1, with 10 bases fitting TRBD2. The specimen was naive CD8+ T cells from blood, with Jurkat cell RNA spiked in. The subset: FACS-sorted CD8+CD4-CCR7+CD45RA+ naive T cells. Here the CDR3 reads CASGLAGVEQFF. CDR3 nucleotide sequence: TGCGCCAGCGGCCTAGCGGGAGTCGAGCAGTTCTTC.